The present entry profiles one T cell receptor (beta chain) with its context. The data originate from a study of shared clonotypes between healthy human individuals. Overall study context: The study used three CD4 naive, three CD4 memory, two CD8 naive and one CD8 memory plate per donor.

The protocol was immunoSEQ multiplex PCR, while the TCRdb copy is restricted to in-frame clones and leaves out a portion. The sample has over 2,000,000 clones, over 85% seen once. This CDR3 is 15 amino acids long. Trimming took 6 bases from V and 3 from J, leaving 18 bases between them. The V gene's germline CDR1 is LGHNA and CDR2 YNFKEQ. CD8 cells classed as naive were CD45RO-negative and positively selected for CCR7, excluding terminally differentiated effector memory CD45RA+ cells. Material for sequencing was naive CD8+ T cells from PBMCs. The chain couples TRBV4-2 to TRBJ2-7; tentative D call: TRBD1 (5 bases). The clonotype originates from a man aged 18 to 29 in good health. Some clones in this sample may be carry-over from other donors' samples. CDR3 amino acids: CASSPTGRASYEQYF. The CDR3 bases are TGTGCCAGCAGTCCAACCGGCAGGGCCAGCTACGAGCAGTACTTC.